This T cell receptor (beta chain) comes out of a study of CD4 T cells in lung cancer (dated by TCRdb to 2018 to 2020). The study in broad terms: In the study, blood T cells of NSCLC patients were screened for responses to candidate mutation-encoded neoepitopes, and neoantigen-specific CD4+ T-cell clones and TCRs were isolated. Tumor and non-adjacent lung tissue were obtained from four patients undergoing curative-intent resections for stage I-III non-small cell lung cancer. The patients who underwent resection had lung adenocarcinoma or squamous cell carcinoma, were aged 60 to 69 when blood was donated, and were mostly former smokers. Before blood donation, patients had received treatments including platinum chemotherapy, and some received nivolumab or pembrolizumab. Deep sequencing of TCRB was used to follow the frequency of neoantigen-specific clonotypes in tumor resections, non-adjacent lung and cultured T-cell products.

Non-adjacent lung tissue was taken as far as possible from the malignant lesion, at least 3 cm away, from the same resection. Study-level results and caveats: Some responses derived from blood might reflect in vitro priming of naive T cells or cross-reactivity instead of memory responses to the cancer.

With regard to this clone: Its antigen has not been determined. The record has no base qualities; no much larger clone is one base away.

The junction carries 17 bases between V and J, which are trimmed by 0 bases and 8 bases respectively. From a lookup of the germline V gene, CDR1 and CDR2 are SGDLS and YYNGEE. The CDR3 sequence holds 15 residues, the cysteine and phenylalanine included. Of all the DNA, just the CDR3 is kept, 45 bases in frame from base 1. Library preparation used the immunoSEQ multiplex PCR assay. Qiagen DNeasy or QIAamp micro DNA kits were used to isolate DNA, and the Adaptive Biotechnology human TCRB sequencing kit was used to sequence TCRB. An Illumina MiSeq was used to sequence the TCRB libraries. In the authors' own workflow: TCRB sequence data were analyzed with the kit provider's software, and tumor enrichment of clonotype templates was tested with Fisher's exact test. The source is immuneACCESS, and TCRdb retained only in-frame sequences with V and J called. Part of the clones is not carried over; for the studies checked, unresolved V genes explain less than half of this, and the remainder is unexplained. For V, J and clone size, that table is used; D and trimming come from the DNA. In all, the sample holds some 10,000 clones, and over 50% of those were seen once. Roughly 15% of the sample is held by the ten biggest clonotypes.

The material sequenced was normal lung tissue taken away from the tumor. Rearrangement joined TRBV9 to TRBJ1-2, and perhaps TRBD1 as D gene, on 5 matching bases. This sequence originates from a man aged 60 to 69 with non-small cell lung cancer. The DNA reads TGTGCCAGCAGCGTAGGCTCCGACAGCCAACGGGGCTACACCTTC. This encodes CASSVGSDSQRGYTF.